This T cell receptor beta chain was observed in a study of blood T cell repertoires in COVID-19. Study as a whole: In each case, the material was cDNA or gDNA derived from T cells, B-cell-depleted T cells, or PBMCs.

Looked up from germline, CDR1 is SEHNR and CDR2 is FQNEAQ (reference sequence). Trimming left V 3 bases short and J 9 bases short, with 17 bases between. The CDR3 totals 14 residues. Participant reports of clinical history set cohort assignment. Authors' analysis steps: Estimation of nucleated cell counts relied on the amplification of reference gene primers. Sequencing was performed with immunoSEQ multiplex PCR; in TCRdb, only in-frame clones are kept and a portion is missing. The V and J calls and clone size are taken from that table; D and trimming were inferred from the DNA. The sample has 200,000 to 250,000 clones, roughly 90% seen once; the top ten hold around 10%.

The sequencing sample was made of PBMCs or T cells enriched from blood (not recorded which). This TCR was sampled from a man younger than 35 with acute COVID-19. The rearrangement joins TRBV7-9 to TRBJ1-2; maybe TRBD1 (5 bases). The DNA of the CDR3 is TGTGCCAGCAGCTTGGTGTGGGGGGAAATCCGCTACACCTTC. It codes for CASSLVWGEIRYTF.